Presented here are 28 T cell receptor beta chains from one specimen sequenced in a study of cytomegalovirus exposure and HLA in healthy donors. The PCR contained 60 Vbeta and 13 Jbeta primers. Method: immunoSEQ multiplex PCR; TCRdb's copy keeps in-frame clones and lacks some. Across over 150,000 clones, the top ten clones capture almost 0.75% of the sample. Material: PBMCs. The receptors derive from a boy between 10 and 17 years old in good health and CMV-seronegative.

The CDR3 nucleotides read TGTGCCAGCAGTCCGACAGTGTTGAACACTGAAGCTTTCTTT. Amino acid sequence: CASSPTVLNTEAFF. The chain carries TRBV5-4 and TRBJ1-1, with D maybe TRBD1 (5 bases). CDR3 size: 14 residues. The V end was cut by 5 bases, the J end by 0 bases, with 11 bases between. The germline V gene has CDR1 SGHNT and CDR2 YYREEE (reference sequence).

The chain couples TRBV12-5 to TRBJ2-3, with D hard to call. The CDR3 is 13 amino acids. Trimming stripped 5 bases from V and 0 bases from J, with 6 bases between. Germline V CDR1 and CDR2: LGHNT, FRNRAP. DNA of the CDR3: TGTGCTAGTGGTCCCGTAAGCACAGATACGCAGTATTTT. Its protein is CASGPVSTDTQYF.

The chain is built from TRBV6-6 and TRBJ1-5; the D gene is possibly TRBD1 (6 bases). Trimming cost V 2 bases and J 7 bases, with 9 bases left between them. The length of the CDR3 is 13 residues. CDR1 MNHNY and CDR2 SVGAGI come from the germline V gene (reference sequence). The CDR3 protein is CASSYGTGQPQHF. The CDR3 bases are TGTGCCAGCAGTTACGGTACAGGGCAGCCCCAGCATTTT.

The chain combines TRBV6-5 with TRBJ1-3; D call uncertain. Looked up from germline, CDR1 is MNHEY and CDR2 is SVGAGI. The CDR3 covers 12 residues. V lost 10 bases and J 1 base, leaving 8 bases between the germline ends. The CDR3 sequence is CATKTSGNTIYF. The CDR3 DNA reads TGTGCCACGAAGACTTCTGGAAACACCATATATTTT.

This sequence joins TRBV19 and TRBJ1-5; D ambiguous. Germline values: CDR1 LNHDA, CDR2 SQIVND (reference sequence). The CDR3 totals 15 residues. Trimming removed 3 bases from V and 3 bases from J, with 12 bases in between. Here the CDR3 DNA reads TGTGCCAGTAGTATGGCGCACAGTCTCAATCAGCCCCAGCATTTT. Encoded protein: CASSMAHSLNQPQHF.

CDR3 protein: CASSTGTAADTQYF. In DNA, the CDR3 is TGTGCCAGCAGCACTGGGACAGCAGCAGATACGCAGTATTTT. The chain links TRBV5-8 to TRBJ2-3, with TRBD1 matching over 7 bases. The germline V gene has CDR1 SGHTS and CDR2 YDEGEE. V shed 4 bases and J 4 bases; nucleotides not matched to a gene: 6. The CDR3 sequence is 14 residues long.

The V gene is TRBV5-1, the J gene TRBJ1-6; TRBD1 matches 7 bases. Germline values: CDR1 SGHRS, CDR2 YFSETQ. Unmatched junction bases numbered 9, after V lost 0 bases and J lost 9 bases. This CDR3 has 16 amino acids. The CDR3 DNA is TGCGCCAGCAGCTTGGTTTTCGGGACAGAGGGTTCACCCCTCCACTTT. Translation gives CASSLVFGTEGSPLHF.

In nucleotides, the CDR3 is TGTGCCAGCAGCTTAGATCCCCCCCGGACACCGAACACTGAAGCTTTCTTT. It encodes CASSLDPPRTPNTEAFF. The chain is built from TRBV11-2 and TRBJ1-1; D perhaps matches TRBD1 (5 bases). V lost 0 bases, J lost 1 base, and 15 bases lay in between. Germline values: CDR1 SGHAT, CDR2 FQNNGV. CDR3 length: 17 residues.

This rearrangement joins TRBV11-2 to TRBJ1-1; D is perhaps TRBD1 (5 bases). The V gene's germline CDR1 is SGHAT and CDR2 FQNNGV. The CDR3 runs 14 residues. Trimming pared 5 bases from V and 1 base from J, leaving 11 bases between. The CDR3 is CASSQDSPNTEAFF. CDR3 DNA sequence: TGTGCCAGCAGCCAAGACAGCCCGAACACTGAAGCTTTCTTT.

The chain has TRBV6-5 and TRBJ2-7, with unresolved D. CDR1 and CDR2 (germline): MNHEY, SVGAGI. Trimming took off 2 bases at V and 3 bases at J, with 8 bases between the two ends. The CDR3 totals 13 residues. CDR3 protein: CASSYGQFYEQYF. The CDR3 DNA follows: TGTGCCAGCAGTTACGGGCAGTTCTACGAGCAGTACTTC.

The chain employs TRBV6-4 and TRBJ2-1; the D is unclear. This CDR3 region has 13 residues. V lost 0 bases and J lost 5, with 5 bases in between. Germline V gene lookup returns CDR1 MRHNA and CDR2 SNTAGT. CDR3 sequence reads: CASSDSTNNEQFF. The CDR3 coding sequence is TGTGCCAGCAGTGACTCAACAAACAATGAGCAGTTCTTC.

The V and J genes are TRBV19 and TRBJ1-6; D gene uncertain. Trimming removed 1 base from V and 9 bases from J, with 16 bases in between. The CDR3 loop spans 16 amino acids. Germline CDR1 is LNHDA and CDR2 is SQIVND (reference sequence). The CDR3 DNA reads TGTGCCAGTAGTATAGCTGGCCTCCCGAGGTCTTCACCCCTCCACTTT. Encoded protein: CASSIAGLPRSSPLHF.

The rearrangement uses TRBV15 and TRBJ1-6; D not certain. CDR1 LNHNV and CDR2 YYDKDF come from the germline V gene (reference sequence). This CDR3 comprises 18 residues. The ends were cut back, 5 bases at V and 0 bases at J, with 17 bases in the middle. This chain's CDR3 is CATSGSEGLSSYNSPLHF. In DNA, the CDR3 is TGTGCCACCAGCGGATCGGAGGGTCTCAGCTCCTATAATTCACCCCTCCACTTT.

CDR3 amino acids: CASSPQTGTNEKLFF. The CDR3 bases are TGTGCCAGCTCACCCCAGACAGGGACTAATGAAAAACTGTTTTTT. The J gene is TRBJ1-4, the V gene TRBV18; 7 bases line up with TRBD1. The CDR3 runs to 15 residues. Per the germline V gene, CDR1 is KGHSH and CDR2 is LQKENI. J gave up 2 bases and V 3 bases, and 3 bases lay outside the gene matches.

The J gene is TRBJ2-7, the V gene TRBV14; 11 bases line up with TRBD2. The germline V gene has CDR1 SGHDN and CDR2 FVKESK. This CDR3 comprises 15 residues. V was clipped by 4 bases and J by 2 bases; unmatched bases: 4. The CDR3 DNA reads TGTGCCAGCAGCCCGATAGCGGGGGGGGCCTACGAGCAGTACTTC. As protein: CASSPIAGGAYEQYF.

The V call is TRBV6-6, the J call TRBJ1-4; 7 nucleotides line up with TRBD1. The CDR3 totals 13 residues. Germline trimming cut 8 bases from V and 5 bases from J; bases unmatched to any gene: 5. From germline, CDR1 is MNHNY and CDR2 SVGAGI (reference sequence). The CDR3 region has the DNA TGTGCCAGCGGGGGACAGCGAAATGAAAAACTGTTTTTT. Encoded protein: CASGGQRNEKLFF.

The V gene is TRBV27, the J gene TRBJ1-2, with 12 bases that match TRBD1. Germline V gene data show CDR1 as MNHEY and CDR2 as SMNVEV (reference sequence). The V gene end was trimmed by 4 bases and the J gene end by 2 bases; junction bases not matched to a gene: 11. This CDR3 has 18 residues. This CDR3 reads CASSSVTGTGGANYGYTF. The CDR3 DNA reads TGTGCCAGCAGTTCAGTCACCGGGACAGGGGGCGCGAACTATGGCTACACCTTC.

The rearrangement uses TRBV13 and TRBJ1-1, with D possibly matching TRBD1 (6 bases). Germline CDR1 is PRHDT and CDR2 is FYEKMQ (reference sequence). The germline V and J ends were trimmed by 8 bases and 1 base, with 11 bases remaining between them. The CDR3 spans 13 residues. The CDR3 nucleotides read TGTGCCAGCCGGGGGGCCCCGAACACTGAAGCTTTCTTT. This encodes CASRGAPNTEAFF.

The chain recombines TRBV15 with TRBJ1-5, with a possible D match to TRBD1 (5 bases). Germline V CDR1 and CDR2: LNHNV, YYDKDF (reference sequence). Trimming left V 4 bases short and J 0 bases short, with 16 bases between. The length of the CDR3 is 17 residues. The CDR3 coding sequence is TGTGCCACCAGCAATGAGACAGCGATCTATAGCAATCAGCCCCAGCATTTT. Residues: CATSNETAIYSNQPQHF.

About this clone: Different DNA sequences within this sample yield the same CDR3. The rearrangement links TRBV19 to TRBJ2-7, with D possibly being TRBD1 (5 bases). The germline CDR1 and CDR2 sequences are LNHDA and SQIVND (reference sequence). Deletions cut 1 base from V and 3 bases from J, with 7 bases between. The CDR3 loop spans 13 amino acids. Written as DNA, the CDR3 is TGTGCCAGTAGTATAGGGCAGGGCTACGAGCAGTACTTC. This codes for CASSIGQGYEQYF.

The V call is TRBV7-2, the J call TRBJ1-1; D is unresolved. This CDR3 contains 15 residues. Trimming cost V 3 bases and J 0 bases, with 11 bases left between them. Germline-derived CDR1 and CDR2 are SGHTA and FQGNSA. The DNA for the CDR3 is TGTGCCAGCAGCTTTTTTCTCTCTATGAACACTGAAGCTTTCTTT. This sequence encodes CASSFFLSMNTEAFF.

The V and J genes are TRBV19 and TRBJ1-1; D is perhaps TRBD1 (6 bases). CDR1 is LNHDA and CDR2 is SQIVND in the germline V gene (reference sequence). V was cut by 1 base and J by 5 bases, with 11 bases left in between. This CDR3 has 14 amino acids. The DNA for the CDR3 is TGTGCCAGTAGTATAGCCTGGACAGTAACTGAAGCTTTCTTT. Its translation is CASSIAWTVTEAFF.

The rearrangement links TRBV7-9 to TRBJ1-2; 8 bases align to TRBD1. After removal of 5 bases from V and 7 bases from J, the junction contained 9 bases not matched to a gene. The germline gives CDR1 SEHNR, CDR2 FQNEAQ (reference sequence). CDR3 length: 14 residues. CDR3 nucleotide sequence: TGTGCCAGCAGCCCCCCCCAGGGGGCAGGTGGCTACACCTTC. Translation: CASSPPQGAGGYTF.

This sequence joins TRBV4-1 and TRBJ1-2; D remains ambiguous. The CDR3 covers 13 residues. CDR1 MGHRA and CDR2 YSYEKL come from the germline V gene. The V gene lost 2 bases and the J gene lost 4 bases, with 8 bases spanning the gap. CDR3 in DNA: TGCGCCAGCAGCCAAAACCAGGCCTATGGCTACACCTTC. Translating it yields CASSQNQAYGYTF.

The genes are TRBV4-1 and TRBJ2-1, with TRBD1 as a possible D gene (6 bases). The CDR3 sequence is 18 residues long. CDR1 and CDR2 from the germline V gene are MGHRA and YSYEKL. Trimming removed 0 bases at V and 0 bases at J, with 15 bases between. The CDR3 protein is CASSQDLDRLFSYNEQFF. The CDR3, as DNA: TGCGCCAGCAGCCAAGACCTGGACAGACTATTCTCCTACAATGAGCAGTTCTTC.

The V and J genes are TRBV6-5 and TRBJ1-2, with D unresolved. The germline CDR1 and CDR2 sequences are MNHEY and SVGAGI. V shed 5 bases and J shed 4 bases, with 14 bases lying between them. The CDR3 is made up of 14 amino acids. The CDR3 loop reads CASSEDGKGYGYTF. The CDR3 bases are TGTGCCAGCAGTGAGGACGGGAAAGGCTATGGCTACACCTTC.

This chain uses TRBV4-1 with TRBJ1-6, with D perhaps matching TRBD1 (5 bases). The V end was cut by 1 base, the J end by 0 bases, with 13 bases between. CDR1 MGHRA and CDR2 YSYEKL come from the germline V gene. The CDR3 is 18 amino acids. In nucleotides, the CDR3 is TGCGCCAGCAGCCAAGTCAGGGCTACGAGCTCCTATAATTCACCCCTCCACTTT. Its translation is CASSQVRATSSYNSPLHF.

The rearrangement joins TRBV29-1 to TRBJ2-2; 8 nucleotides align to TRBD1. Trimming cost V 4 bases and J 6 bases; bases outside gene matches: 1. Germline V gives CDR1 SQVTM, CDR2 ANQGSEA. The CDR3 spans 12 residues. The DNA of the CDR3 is TGCAGCGTTGGGACAGGGTCCGGGGAGCTGTTTTTT. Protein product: CSVGTGSGELFF.